This note documents a single T cell receptor beta chain sequence. Its antigen remains unidentified. The protocol was immunoSEQ multiplex PCR, while the TCRdb copy is restricted to in-frame clones and leaves out a portion. The sample shows just under 150,000 clones, roughly 89% of them seen only once. The CDR3 is made up of 19 amino acids. Trimming cost V 4 bases and J 3 bases; bases outside gene matches: 20. From germline, CDR1 is SGHRS and CDR2 YFSETQ. The data were obtained in a study of cytomegalovirus exposure and HLA in healthy donors. General study findings and limits: Rarity held for most TCR sequences, but there were some public TCRs that occurred in many donors. TCR beta chains numbering more than 150 were designated cytomegalovirus-associated.

The chain is built from TRBV5-1 and TRBJ1-2, with 8 bases fitting TRBD1. The TCR was taken from a man in his late teens or twenties in good health and CMV-seropositive. Sequenced material: PBMCs. The CDR3 loop is CASSPGQALKSYRDYGYTF. The CDR3 DNA is TGCGCCAGCAGCCCGGGACAGGCCTTGAAGAGTTATAGGGACTATGGCTACACCTTC.